This TCR beta chain is drawn from a study of blood T cell repertoires in COVID-19 (dated by TCRdb to the early 2020s). With regard to the full study: The collaborator samples originated in the United States, Italy and Spain and spanned the acute and convalescent phases of COVID-19. The repertoires were released in a freely available public database meant as a resource for research on the immune response to SARS-CoV-2. Samples came from the ongoing ImmuneRACE study (first 160 participants) plus 1,254 subjects from 6 global collaborators. Where HLA class I and class II types were available, the types were taken from metadata supplied by the sample provider, not from assay-based typing. The dataset comprised deeply sampled blood TCRbeta repertoires from subjects exposed to, actively infected with, or recovered from COVID-19. The prospective study material was composed of cDNA or gDNA derived from T cells, B-cell-depleted T cells, or PBMCs. Nearly every sample came with metadata listing a de-identified subject ID, COVID-19 status, age in years and sex.

TCRbeta CDR3 regions were amplified from genomic DNA by means of the immunoSEQ Assay, a bias-controlled multiplex PCR. For the original study's pipeline: The number of nucleated cells in each sample was estimated from the amplification of reference gene primers within the assay. To quantify the absolute abundance of each unique TCRbeta CDR3 rearrangement, sequence reads were collapsed and filtered. For each sample, productive Simpson clonality was calculated as the square root of Simpson's diversity index across productive rearrangements. TCRdb provides this immuneACCESS table in a form limited to in-frame rearrangements. Some clones are lacking; in checked studies, under half of them reflect an unresolved V gene, and why the rest are absent is not known. Clone size and V and J calls were adopted from that table, with D and trimming inferred from the DNA. This sample gives approximately 150,000 clones in total; 81% of them show up just once. The ten largest account for 8% to 13% of the sample.

Whole blood was collected in K2EDTA tubes by collaborating institutions according to the institutions' own protocols. Collaborator samples were shipped for TCRbeta analysis as frozen whole blood, isolated PBMCs, or DNA extracted from either sample type. Findings and caveats that apply to the study as a whole: The quantity of clinical and demographic metadata differed by source and by participant and was supplied without curation.

V loses 1 base of germline sequence and J loses 7 bases, and the interval between the two ends is 5 bases. Counted from cysteine to phenylalanine, this CDR3 has 13 amino acids. The CDR3 DNA has 39 bases and is translated from base 1. From a lookup of the germline V gene, CDR1 and CDR2 are SGHVS and FNYEAQ. This clone was seen a few times. The target of this receptor is not known. Nothing much larger sits one base from this clone, and base qualities are not available. Sequencing was performed on peripheral blood. This TCR derives from a man aged 55 to 70 with active or convalescent COVID-19. The V and J genes are TRBV7-6 and TRBJ1-6, with the D gene uncertain. Here is the DNA: TGTGCCAGCAGCTTAGGTCAAAATTCACCCCTCCACTTT. Its amino acids are CASSLGQNSPLHF.